These 32 T cell receptor beta chains were all obtained from the same sample, sequenced in a study of shared clonotypes between healthy human individuals. TCRdb keeps only in-frame clones here, not all; method: immunoSEQ multiplex PCR. The table shows some 980,000 clones, with approximately 80% occurring only once. What was sequenced was memory CD4+ T cells sorted from blood. As to subset: CD45RA-negative fraction. Receptors originate from a man aged 18 to 30 in good health.

The chain combines TRBV14 with TRBJ2-5; TRBD2 matches 7 bases. From germline, CDR1 is SGHDN and CDR2 FVKESK. J was trimmed by 7 bases and V by 2 bases; bases with no gene match: 7. This CDR3 contains 14 residues. The CDR3 DNA reads as TGTGCCAGCAGCCAACGACTAGCCTGGGTGACCCAGTACTTC. Protein product: CASSQRLAWVTQYF.

A few counts support this clone. This rearrangement joins TRBV19 to TRBJ1-4; possibly TRBD1 for D (5 bases). V dropped 7 bases and J dropped 5 bases, with 11 bases sitting between them. The germline V gene encodes CDR1 LNHDA and CDR2 SQIVND (reference sequence). This CDR3 is 13 amino acids long. The CDR3 coding sequence is TGTGCCAGTAAGGGGATAATGAATGAAAAACTGTTTTTT. Residues: CASKGIMNEKLFF.

Concerning this clone: A read error likely explains this, since a far larger clone differs by one base. V and J are TRBV7-9 and TRBJ1-3; D gene unclear. The germline V and J ends were trimmed by 2 bases and 0 bases, with 5 bases remaining between them. The CDR3 is 14 amino acids. Germline lookup yields CDR1 SEHNR and CDR2 FQNEAQ (reference sequence). CDR3 sequence reads: CASSLYTSGNTIYF. CDR3 nucleotides: TGTGCCAGCAGCTTATACACCTCTGGAAACACCATATATTTT.

This clone turned up a few times. The V gene is TRBV10-3, the J gene TRBJ1-5; D remains ambiguous. Germline CDR1 ENHRY, CDR2 SYGVKD. Trimming pared 8 bases from V and 2 bases from J, leaving 10 bases between. The CDR3 contains 13 residues. CDR3 nucleotide sequence: TGTGCCATCGGCGATCAGGGCAATCAGCCCCAGCATTTT. Amino acid sequence: CAIGDQGNQPQHF.

The rearrangement links TRBV5-1 to TRBJ1-2, with 11 bases lining up with TRBD1. Trimming took 4 bases from V and 5 from J; bases not matched to a gene: 7. Germline V lookup: CDR1 SGHRS, CDR2 YFSETQ. The CDR3 runs to 15 residues. The CDR3 region is CASSQAGTGGYGYTF. CDR3 sequence (DNA): TGCGCCAGCAGCCAAGCTGGGACAGGGGGTTATGGCTACACCTTC.

This clone has only a few counts. Other nucleotide sequences from this sample produce the same CDR3. V is TRBV6-5 and J is TRBJ1-1; no definite D call. Germline CDR1 reads MNHEY; CDR2 reads SVGAGI. The CDR3 is 12 residues long. V was pared by 8 bases and J by 3 bases, with 10 bases between. The CDR3 spells CASGRGDTEAFF. CDR3 DNA: TGTGCCAGCGGGCGGGGAGACACTGAAGCTTTCTTT.

V is TRBV5-5 and J is TRBJ1-5, with no clear D. Trimming shortened V by 0 bases and J by 6 bases, and 10 bases separated the two germline ends. The CDR3 runs 14 residues. Germline V CDR1 and CDR2: SGHKS, YYEKEE (reference sequence). DNA for the CDR3: TGTGCCAGCAGCTTGGGAGGGAAGAGTCAGCCCCAGCATTTT. This translates into CASSLGGKSQPQHF.

The chain is built from TRBV18 and TRBJ1-4; no definite D call. The V gene's germline CDR1 is KGHSH and CDR2 LQKENI. The CDR3 sequence is 15 residues long. V was pared by 3 bases and J by 7 bases, with 15 bases between. This CDR3 is CASSPSTGTVEKLFF. The CDR3 nucleotides read TGTGCCAGCTCACCCTCTACCGGAACAGTTGAAAAACTGTTTTTT.

The rearrangement joins TRBV7-8 to TRBJ2-7; 12 bases line up with TRBD2. V shed 5 bases, J shed 2 bases, and the junction held 7 bases outside the gene matches. The CDR3 is 16 amino acids. Germline V lookup: CDR1 SGHVS, CDR2 FQNEAQ. The CDR3 reads CASSLQTSGSAYEQYF. CDR3 nucleotide sequence: TGTGCCAGCAGCCTCCAGACTAGCGGGAGCGCCTACGAGCAGTACTTC. Together with reference TRBV7-8 and TRBJ2-7, the CDR3 gives the full variable domain: GAGVSQSPRYKVAKRGQDVALRCDPISGHVSLFWYQQALGQGPEFLTYFQNEAQLDKSGLPSDRFFAERPEGSVSTLKIQRTQQEDSAVYLCASSLQTSGSAYEQYFGPGTRLTVT.

The V and J genes are TRBV5-1 and TRBJ2-3; the D is unclear. This CDR3 has 12 residues. CDR1 SGHRS and CDR2 YFSETQ come from the germline V gene. Trimming cost V 6 bases and J 5 bases, with 10 bases left between them. CDR3 in amino acids: CASTLSGDTQYF. The DNA of the CDR3 is TGCGCCAGCACCCTGAGTGGAGATACGCAGTATTTT.

In its sample, this clone was seen a few times. The rearrangement links TRBV30 to TRBJ1-2, with D perhaps TRBD1 (5 bases). Germline CDR1 and CDR2: GTSNPN and SVGIG (reference sequence). The CDR3 has 14 amino acids. The germline V and J ends were trimmed by 5 bases and 1 base, with 14 bases remaining between them. CDR3: CAWDPHRGNYGYTF. DNA for the CDR3: TGTGCCTGGGACCCCCATAGGGGTAACTATGGCTACACCTTC.

The sample holds one count of this clone. The chain is built from TRBV6-5 and TRBJ2-7; D is uncertain. This CDR3 spans 15 amino acids. CDR1 and CDR2 (germline): MNHEY, SVGAGI. Trimming removed 0 bases at V and 3 bases at J, with 12 bases between. The CDR3 region has the DNA TGTGCCAGCAGTTACTCGAAAGGCAGTAACTACGAGCAGTACTTC. Translation gives CASSYSKGSNYEQYF.

This chain connects TRBV18 to TRBJ1-4; D perhaps matches TRBD1 (6 bases). Germline assignment: CDR1 KGHSH and CDR2 LQKENI. CDR3 length: 16 residues. V was trimmed by 0 bases and J by 7 bases, leaving 15 bases between them. The CDR3 sequence is CASSPPTGGPGEKLFF. In DNA, the CDR3 is TGTGCCAGCTCACCACCGACCGGGGGGCCAGGTGAAAAACTGTTTTTT.

V and J are TRBV7-8 and TRBJ2-3, with D possibly being TRBD1 or TRBD2 (6 bases each). Trimming removed 0 bases at V and 9 bases at J, with 16 bases between. This CDR3 is 15 amino acids long. Germline V gives CDR1 SGHVS, CDR2 FQNEAQ. The CDR3 loop reads CASSLAGGQPPTQYF. The DNA of the CDR3 is TGTGCCAGCAGCTTAGCGGGGGGCCAGCCACCCACGCAGTATTTT.

This clone was seen more than once but under ten times. The chain combines TRBV5-5 with TRBJ2-2; unclear D gene. Deletions cut 5 bases from V and 2 bases from J, with 16 bases between. Looked up from germline, CDR1 is SGHKS and CDR2 is YYEKEE (reference sequence). This CDR3 is built from 16 residues. CDR3 region: CASSSSNSSNTGELFF. DNA for the CDR3: TGTGCCAGCAGTTCAAGTAACAGCTCCAACACCGGGGAGCTGTTTTTT.

This clone was found once. This sequence joins TRBV18 and TRBJ2-1; TRBD2 matches at 12 bases. The CDR3 covers 16 residues. V lost 3 bases and J lost 7; bases outside the gene matches: 7. In germline, CDR1 is KGHSH, CDR2 LQKENI. The CDR3 region has the DNA TGTGCCAGCTCACCGTCTAGCGGGGGGGTCATGAATGAGCAGTTCTTC. It encodes CASSPSSGGVMNEQFF.

The chain couples TRBV28 to TRBJ2-7, with a tentative D call TRBD1 (5 bases). The CDR3 totals 13 residues. Germline V gene sequence: CDR1 MDHEN, CDR2 SYDVKM. The V end was cut by 2 bases, the J end by 2 bases, with 7 bases between. The CDR3 DNA reads TGTGCCAGCAGTTTAGGGGCGGCCTACGAGCAGTACTTC. It translates to CASSLGAAYEQYF.

This sequence joins TRBV7-9 and TRBJ1-6, with D hard to call. This CDR3 has 15 residues. In germline, CDR1 is SEHNR, CDR2 FQNEAQ (reference sequence). V lost 0 bases, J lost 0 bases, and 3 bases lay in between. The chain's CDR3 is CASSLASSYNSPLHF. The DNA for the CDR3 is TGTGCCAGCAGCTTAGCCAGCTCCTATAATTCACCCCTCCACTTT.

V is TRBV5-6 and J is TRBJ1-2, with 7 bases identical to TRBD1. The V and J ends lost 5 bases and 4 bases, in that order; junction bases with no gene match: 5. The CDR3 extends over 13 amino acids. Germline CDR1 reads SGHDT; CDR2 reads YYEEEE. In DNA, the CDR3 is TGTGCCAGCAGACGTACAGGGGTCTATGGCTACACCTTC. Its protein product is CASRRTGVYGYTF.

Concerning this clone itself: Different DNA sequences within this sample yield the same CDR3. The rearrangement joins TRBV20-1 to TRBJ1-3, with D hard to call. Germline loops: CDR1 DFQATT, CDR2 SNEGSKA (reference sequence). This CDR3 contains 11 residues. Trimming pared 2 bases from V and 4 bases from J, leaving 3 bases between. CDR3: CSARRGNTIYF. In nucleotides, the CDR3 is TGCAGTGCTAGAAGGGGAAACACCATATATTTT.

This clone was observed a handful of times. The CDR3 loop reads CASAPRGPNYGYTF. The DNA of the CDR3 is TGTGCCAGCGCACCCAGGGGGCCTAACTATGGCTACACCTTC. The chain combines TRBV19 with TRBJ1-2; 8 bases are shared with TRBD1. The germline V gene has CDR1 LNHDA and CDR2 SQIVND (reference sequence). The CDR3 spans 14 residues. After removal of 9 bases from V and 0 bases from J, the junction contained 6 bases not matched to a gene. The complete variable domain, with remaining parts taken from reference TRBV19 and TRBJ1-2, reads DGGITQSPKYLFRKEGQNVTLSCEQNLNHDAMYWYRQDPGQGLRLIYYSQIVNDFQKGDIAEGYSVSREKKESFPLTVTSAQKNPTAFYLCASAPRGPNYGYTFGSGTRLTVV.

This clone has ten or more counts. One end of the junction varies from germline; a read error may be responsible. The rearrangement links TRBV7-8 to TRBJ1-5; D might be TRBD1 (5 bases). Germline V lookup: CDR1 SGHVS, CDR2 FQNEAQ. The CDR3 contains 13 residues. In DNA, the CDR3 is TGTGCCACCAGCGGGGGGAGCAATCAGCCCCAGCATTTT. Amino acid sequence: CATSGGSNQPQHF.

The chain joins TRBV6-1 to TRBJ2-7; 14 bases line up with TRBD2. Germline-derived CDR1 and CDR2 are MNHNS and SASEGT. CDR3 length: 16 amino acids. V was pared by 2 bases and J by 4 bases, with 4 bases of the junction left unmatched. CDR3 sequence reads: CASSEMGLAGVYEQYF. In DNA, the CDR3 is TGTGCCAGCAGTGAAATGGGACTAGCGGGGGTTTACGAGCAGTACTTC.

As for this clone: The sample carries other DNA sequences with the same CDR3. The chain uses TRBV5-1 and TRBJ1-5; 7 positions match TRBD1. The CDR3 loop spans 15 amino acids. J was trimmed by 0 bases and V by 5 bases; bases with no gene match: 5. The germline CDR1 and CDR2 sequences are SGHRS and YFSETQ. The CDR3 coding sequence is TGCGCCAGCAGTTCCGGGACAGATAGCAATCAGCCCCAGCATTTT. Protein sequence: CASSSGTDSNQPQHF.

The gene calls are TRBV9 and TRBJ2-6, with D uncertain. Trimming took 1 base from V and 4 from J, leaving 9 bases between them. The CDR3 totals 15 residues. Germline CDR1 reads SGDLS; CDR2 reads YYNGEE. The DNA of the CDR3 is TGTGCCAGCAGCGTAAGCAATTCCGGGGCCAACGTCCTGACTTTC. Translating gives CASSVSNSGANVLTF.

The genes are TRBV30 and TRBJ2-2, with a tentative D call TRBD1 (6 bases). V was trimmed by 5 bases and J by 1 base, leaving 14 bases between them. CDR1 GTSNPN and CDR2 SVGIG come from the germline V gene (reference sequence). The CDR3 loop spans 15 amino acids. This CDR3 reads CAWARQELNTGELFF. Written as DNA, the CDR3 is TGTGCCTGGGCCCGACAGGAATTGAACACCGGGGAGCTGTTTTTT.

This clone was counted a few times. The chain joins TRBV11-2 to TRBJ2-2, with 8 positions matching TRBD1. This CDR3 comprises 18 residues. V shed 5 bases, J shed 4 bases, and the junction held 15 bases outside the gene matches. Germline loops: CDR1 SGHAT, CDR2 FQNNGV. DNA for the CDR3: TGTGCCAGCAGCCCGGGACCAATGCAGGGGGCAGGCACCGGGGAGCTGTTTTTT. This translates into CASSPGPMQGAGTGELFF. Combining the CDR3 with reference TRBV11-2 and TRBJ2-2 gives the whole variable domain EAGVAQSPRYKIIEKRQSVAFWCNPISGHATLYWYQQILGQGPKLLIQFQNNGVVDDSQLPKDRFSAERLKGVDSTLKIQPAKLEDSAVYLCASSPGPMQGAGTGELFFGEGSRLTVL.

V and J are TRBV28 and TRBJ2-7; 9 bases map to TRBD1. Germline V CDR1 and CDR2: MDHEN, SYDVKM. This CDR3 has 16 amino acids. The ends lost 5 bases at V and 2 bases at J; junction bases unmatched: 10. The DNA of the CDR3 is TGTGCCAGCAGTAGCCCGGGACAGGGCACTCCCTACGAGCAGTACTTC. Protein product: CASSSPGQGTPYEQYF.

This clone was counted between two and nine times. The CDR3 bases are TGTGCCAGCAGAGTTCAGTGGAGCAATCAGCCCCAGCATTTT. Protein: CASRVQWSNQPQHF. The rearrangement joins TRBV28 to TRBJ1-5; the D is unclear. CDR3 length equals 14 residues. The V end was cut by 6 bases, the J end by 1 base, with 10 bases between. Germline CDR1 reads MDHEN; CDR2 reads SYDVKM.

This rearrangement joins TRBV7-2 to TRBJ2-5, with a tentative D call TRBD2 (6 bases). The CDR3 totals 16 residues. The germline V gene encodes CDR1 SGHTA and CDR2 FQGNSA. V lost 1 base, J lost 1 base, and 13 bases lay in between. The CDR3 loop reads CASSLVGGTSQETQYF. CDR3 DNA sequence: TGTGCCAGCAGCTTAGTAGGAGGGACTTCCCAAGAGACCCAGTACTTC.

The chain carries TRBV28 and TRBJ2-7; TRBD1 aligns across 9 bases. Losses at the gene ends were 0 bases for V and 6 bases for J; bases not matched to a gene: 6. The length of the CDR3 is 15 residues. Per the germline V gene, CDR1 is MDHEN and CDR2 is SYDVKM. CDR3 DNA sequence: TGTGCCAGCAGTTTATGGGACAGGGGACCTAGCGAGCAGTACTTC. Protein product: CASSLWDRGPSEQYF.

V gene TRBV2 combines with J gene TRBJ2-7; TRBD2 matches 9 bases. The germline CDR1 and CDR2 sequences are SNHLY and FYNNEI. This CDR3 region has 16 residues. With 4 bases clipped from V and 7 bases from J, the junction kept 14 bases outside the gene matches. CDR3: CASSVNTGTAGGEQYF. The CDR3 nucleotides are TGTGCCAGCAGTGTTAACACCGGGACCGCGGGAGGGGAGCAGTACTTC. Variable domain in full (rest from reference TRBV2 and TRBJ2-7): EPEVTQTPSHQVTQMGQEVILRCVPISNHLYFYWYRQILGQKVEFLVSFYNNEISEKSEIFDDQFSVERPDGSNFTLKIRSTKLEDSAMYFCASSVNTGTAGGEQYFGPGTRLTVT.